These 2 T cell receptor beta chains were all obtained from the same sample, sequenced in a study of T cells expressing NK-cell markers. After re-calling the 5' RACE reads, TCRdb lists one entry per CDR3 protein, DNA absent. Its table lists about 400,000 distinct CDR3 sequences. Sequencing was carried out using blood T cells: a sorted CD56 or NKG2C T cell subset, CD4+ or CD8+ T cells, or bulk PBMC T cells (not recorded which). Every receptor here comes from a woman between 50 and 59 years old in good health.

The chain is built from TRBV20-1 and TRBJ2-1; TCRdb's assignment of TRBD1 cannot be checked, as there is no DNA. The CDR3 spans 20 residues. Germline CDR1 is DFQATT and CDR2 is SNEGSKA (reference sequence). This CDR3 is CSATSRPGTPVFSSYNEQFF.

The genes are TRBV6-6 and TRBJ2-2; TCRdb's D gene call, TRBD1, goes unchecked for lack of DNA. CDR3 length equals 12 residues. From germline, CDR1 is MNHNY and CDR2 SVGAGI (reference sequence). CDR3 amino acids: CASRGPTGELFF.